The source of this T cell receptor (beta chain) is a study of cytomegalovirus exposure and HLA in healthy donors. Findings of the study overall: CMV serostatus was the sole immune exposure data available. A later analysis by the authors found several of the most significant clusters apparently linked to common viral pathogens. There were some 150 TCR beta chains listed as cytomegalovirus-associated.

13 Jbeta primers and 60 Vbeta primers were used for the PCR. Profiling relied on immunoSEQ multiplex PCR, and the TCRdb table lists in-frame clones only, not all of them. The data show 130,000 to 150,000 clones, with approximately 78% seen just once and 2.5% to 3% held by the top ten. Note on this clone: Its target is unknown.

Germline V gene sequence: CDR1 SGHDN, CDR2 FVKESK. The trim removed 6 bases at V and 0 bases at J, leaving 4 bases unmatched. CDR3 size: 14 residues. This TCR was recovered from a female donor in good health and CMV-seronegative. The chain carries TRBV14 and TRBJ1-1; 7 bases agree with TRBD1. Material for sequencing was PBMCs. CDR3: CASRQQGLNTEAFF. The CDR3 DNA follows: TGTGCCAGCAGGCAACAGGGGCTGAACACTGAAGCTTTCTTT. Combining the CDR3 with reference TRBV14 and TRBJ1-1 gives the whole variable domain EAGVTQFPSHSVIEKGQTVTLRCDPISGHDNLYWYRRVMGKEIKFLLHFVKESKQDESGMPNNRFLAERTGGTYSTLKVQPAELEDSGVYFCASRQQGLNTEAFFGQGTRLTVV.